The 10 T cell receptor beta chains below all came from one sample that was sequenced in a study of OX40 agonist ivuxolimab in advanced cancers. This table comes from immunoSEQ multiplex PCR, and its TCRdb copy is limited to in-frame clones, with some not included. The table has 65,000 to 95,000 clones, approximately 85% seen once. The material sequenced was CD4+ or CD8+ T cells sorted from blood, taken in a trial of the OX40 agonist ivuxolimab. All receptors come from an adult with an advanced solid tumor such as melanoma, head and neck, liver or kidney cancer.

The rearrangement links TRBV6-5 to TRBJ2-5, with a possible D match to TRBD1 (5 bases). Judging by the DNA end, TRBJ2-7 fits better; the J call may be wrong. The CDR3 extends over 14 amino acids. Germline CDR1 reads MNHEY; CDR2 reads SVGAGI. The CDR3 sequence is CASSTPRVPSEQYF. The CDR3 DNA reads TGTGCCAGCAGCACCCCCAGGGTCCCAAGCGAGCAGTACTTC.

V and J are TRBV15 and TRBJ2-3; D ambiguous. This CDR3 comprises 13 residues. Trimming stripped 0 bases from V and 2 bases from J, with 3 bases between. CDR1 and CDR2 (germline): LNHNV, YYDKDF (reference sequence). CDR3: CATSRENTDTQYF. The CDR3 DNA reads TGTGCCACCAGCAGAGAGAACACAGATACGCAGTATTTT.

This clone came up once. The chain employs TRBV4-3 and TRBJ2-3; the D is unclear. This CDR3 has 14 amino acids. V shed 1 base and J shed 5 bases, with 10 bases lying between them. Germline V gives CDR1 LGHNA, CDR2 YSLEER. In DNA form, the CDR3 reads TGCGCCAGCAGCCAAGTAGTGAGAGAAGATACGCAGTATTTT. Translating gives CASSQVVREDTQYF.

In this sample, this clone turned up a few times. The V gene is TRBV19, the J gene TRBJ1-2; no clear D. V dropped 10 bases and J dropped 4 bases, with 7 bases sitting between them. This CDR3 region has 10 residues. From germline, CDR1 is LNHDA and CDR2 SQIVND (reference sequence). The CDR3 DNA reads as TGTGCCACTAGGGCCTATGGCTACACCTTC. Protein sequence: CATRAYGYTF.

This clone showed up just a few times. The chain uses TRBV7-8 and TRBJ2-2; TRBD2 aligns across 12 bases. V shed 6 bases and J 1 base; nucleotides not matched to a gene: 9. Looked up from germline, CDR1 is SGHVS and CDR2 is FQNEAQ. The CDR3 loop spans 18 amino acids. Written as DNA, the CDR3 is TGTGCCAGCAGGCACCGCTTACTAGCGGGAGGGAACACCGGGGAGCTGTTTTTT. Translating gives CASRHRLLAGGNTGELFF.

CDR3 in amino acids: CAWSKVTPPETQYF. The CDR3, as DNA: TGTGCCTGGAGTAAAGTGACGCCCCCCGAGACCCAGTACTTC. The chain carries TRBV30 and TRBJ2-5; D uncertain. Per germline, CDR1 GTSNPN and CDR2 SVGIG (reference sequence). V lost 2 bases to trimming and J lost 5 bases, with 15 bases between them. The CDR3 is 14 amino acids.

The chain joins TRBV19 to TRBJ2-7; the match to TRBD1 covers 9 bases. Germline lookup yields CDR1 LNHDA and CDR2 SQIVND (reference sequence). This CDR3 region has 14 residues. V shed 7 bases, J shed 3 bases, and the junction held 7 bases outside the gene matches. The CDR3 sequence is CASNAGDRVYEQYF. DNA of the CDR3: TGTGCCAGTAATGCCGGGGACAGGGTCTACGAGCAGTACTTC.

This clone is a singleton in its sample. The rearrangement uses TRBV7-9 and TRBJ2-1, with 7 bases lining up with TRBD2. J was trimmed by 7 bases and V by 2 bases; bases with no gene match: 11. The CDR3 consists of 16 residues. Germline V gene lookup returns CDR1 SEHNR and CDR2 FQNEAQ (reference sequence). CDR3 DNA: TGTGCCAGCAGCTTAAAGATTGGACTAGGGGCTAATGAGCAGTTCTTC. Translating gives CASSLKIGLGANEQFF.

The chain links TRBV7-3 to TRBJ2-2, with 10 positions matching TRBD1. CDR3 length: 17 amino acids. Germline V gene lookup returns CDR1 SGHTA and CDR2 FQGTGA. With 0 bases clipped from V and 0 bases from J, the junction kept 1 base outside the gene matches. Here the CDR3 DNA reads TGTGCCAGCAGCTTAACTGGACAGGGGGCGAACACCGGGGAGCTGTTTTTT. Protein product: CASSLTGQGANTGELFF.

This chain joins TRBV19 and TRBJ2-1, with TRBD1 matching 8 bases. CDR3 size: 15 residues. The V segment lost 3 bases and the J segment 8 bases; nucleotides outside the gene matches: 9. CDR1 is LNHDA, CDR2 SQIVND, per germline (reference sequence). The CDR3 coding sequence is TGTGCCAGTAGTATCTCCAGGGGGCGCTGGGATGAGCAGTTCTTC. Translation: CASSISRGRWDEQFF.